This T cell receptor beta chain is drawn from a study of PD-1 blockade in classical Hodgkin lymphoma. Study-level findings and limits: With CD4+ cells, TCR diversity rose significantly by C4D1, but not with CD8+ cells.

A remark on this clone: The antigen is not known.

Clones were sequenced by immunoSEQ multiplex PCR, and TCRdb holds only the in-frame ones, with some missing. The table shows some 25,000 clones, with around 80% occurring only once. Brentuximab vedotin exposure varied, and every patient relapsed after autologous stem cell transplantation. The V segment lost 5 bases and the J segment 4 bases; nucleotides outside the gene matches: 18. Germline V gene lookup returns CDR1 LGHNA and CDR2 YSLEER. This CDR3 is 20 amino acids long. This TCR was sampled from a human donor with classical Hodgkin lymphoma. The specimen comprised peripheral blood mononuclear cells (PBMCs), sampled before the second cycle of nivolumab. V is TRBV4-3 and J is TRBJ2-1, with 12 bases lining up with TRBD1. The CDR3 DNA is TGCGCCAGCAGCGGCCTGGGGACAGGGGGCTTCTCTCACTCTTACAATGAGCAGTTCTTC. This codes for CASSGLGTGGFSHSYNEQFF.